This T cell receptor (beta chain) was sequenced in a study of T cells after yellow fever vaccination. J gave up 2 bases and V 6 bases, and 6 bases lay outside the gene matches. There are 15 residues in the CDR3. CDR1 and CDR2 (germline): MNHNS, SASEGT. TCRdb itself ran the 5' RACE reads through MiXCR, one entry per CDR3 protein. The sample contains 550,000 or so distinct CDR3 sequences, around 21% of which appear only once. The sample was PBMCs, taken 15 days after the yellow fever booster vaccination. The V and J genes are TRBV6-1 and TRBJ1-1; 10 bases line up with TRBD1. The receptor was isolated from a man aged 30 to 45 who received the YFV17D yellow fever vaccine. This CDR3 is CASRAGTGDNTEAFF. Written as DNA, the CDR3 is TGTGCCAGCAGGGCCGGGACAGGGGACAACACTGAAGCTTTCTTT.